This is a list of T cell receptor beta chains from one sample in a study of blood T cells in healthy people across ages. TCRdb itself ran the 5' RACE reads through MiXCR, one entry per CDR3 protein. The data show about 1.4 million distinct CDR3 sequences, around 55% seen once. Source material: blood. The receptors were gathered from a man between 18 and 29 years old in good health. Each CDR3 is given with its conserved first and last residue. The D gene is left open where the match is weak. Size values are once, few and many counts, or a class for expanded clones, and some rows have none.

d_call	clone_size	v_call	j_call	cdr3_nt	cdr3_aa
TRBD1	NA	TRBV20-1	TRBJ1-1	TGCAGTGCTAGACCTAGACAGGGGGGGAACACTGAAGCTTTCTTT	CSARPRQGGNTEAFF
NA	NA	TRBV15	TRBJ2-2	TGTGCCACCAGCAGAGATCGGCTAGCGCAGAACACCGGGGAGCTGTTTTTT	CATSRDRLAQNTGELFF
TRBD1	NA	TRBV7-2	TRBJ2-7	TGTGCCAGCAGCCAAGCCAGGGGGCTCAACGAGCAGTACTTC	CASSQARGLNEQYF
NA	NA	TRBV6-1	TRBJ2-3	TGTGCCAGCAGTGGTCCGGGGAACCAAAGGACAGATACGCAGTATTTT	CASSGPGNQRTDTQYF
NA	few	TRBV21-1	TRBJ2-1	TGTGCCAGCAGCCCGGGGGGCAGGGGGGTTAGCAATGAGCAGTTCTTC	CASSPGGRGVSNEQFF
NA	NA	TRBV21-1	TRBJ2-3	TGTGCCAGCAGCACTCCTCTGACTAGCGGGGGGCACAGCACAGATACGCAGTATTTT	CASSTPLTSGGHSTDTQYF
TRBD2	NA	TRBV9	TRBJ2-3	TGTGCCAGCAGCGGTACAGCGGGGGGGCCTAGCACAGATACGCAGTATTTT	CASSGTAGGPSTDTQYF
NA	once	TRBV6-4	TRBJ2-5	TGTGCCAGCAGTCCCTGGCCAGGGGAGACCCAGTACTTC	CASSPWPGETQYF
TRBD1	NA	TRBV15	TRBJ2-1	TGTGCCACCAGCACGGCCACAGGGGACCGCTACAATGAGCGGTTCTTC	CATSTATGDRYNERFF
TRBD2	few	TRBV2	TRBJ2-1	TGTGCCAGCAACCCCCTCACTAGCGGGATGGGAAATGAGCAGTTCTTC	CASNPLTSGMGNEQFF
NA	NA	TRBV7-2	TRBJ1-1	TGTGCCAGCAGCTTAGCGCCCGGACGGCTCACTGAAGCTTTCTTT	CASSLAPGRLTEAFF
TRBD2	NA	TRBV4-1	TRBJ2-1	TGCGCCAGCAGCCAGTTCAGACTAGCGGGAGTTGGTAATGAGCAGTTCTTC	CASSQFRLAGVGNEQFF
TRBD2	NA	TRBV7-9	TRBJ2-5	TGTGCCAGCAGCTTCACCCAAGGGACTAGCGGACAAGAGACCCAGTACTTC	CASSFTQGTSGQETQYF
TRBD1	NA	TRBV2	TRBJ1-1	TGTGCCGGCAGTGAAAGCCGGGACAGGGGCCCTGAAGCTTTCTTT	CAGSESRDRGPEAFF
TRBD1	NA	TRBV7-9	TRBJ2-6	TGTGCCAGCAGCCGCTCCGGACAGGGAGACGGGGCCAACGTCCTGACTTTC	CASSRSGQGDGANVLTF
NA	NA	TRBV3-1	TRBJ2-1	TGTGCCAGCAGCCAACTCCGGGAGAGACAGTTCTTC	CASSQLRERQFF
NA	few	TRBV28	TRBJ2-4	TGTGCCAGCAGTTTATCCGGACTCTTCCCCGACATAGCCAAAAACATTCAGTACTTC	CASSLSGLFPDIAKNIQYF
NA	NA	TRBV9	TRBJ2-3	TGTGCCAGCAGCCTCCACGCACCTAACACGCTGAATACGCAGTATTTT	CASSLHAPNTLNTQYF
TRBD2	NA	TRBV7-2	TRBJ2-5	TGTGCCAGCAGCATGCCGGGAGGGTGGCAAGAGACCCAGTACTTC	CASSMPGGWQETQYF
NA	NA	TRBV9	TRBJ2-7	TGTGCCAGCAGCCCGGGACCGGGCTACGAGCAGTACTTC	CASSPGPGYEQYF
NA	NA	TRBV10-1	TRBJ2-3	TGCGCCAGCAGTGAGGCGGGCCCCCCGGCAGATACGCAGTATTTT	CASSEAGPPADTQYF
NA	once	TRBV2	TRBJ1-2	TGTGCCAGCGGCGTCAGGGGCTATGGCTACACCTTC	CASGVRGYGYTF
TRBD2	NA	TRBV3-1	TRBJ2-5	TGTGCCAGCAGCCCCGGGACTAGCGGGGGGCATGAGCAGTACTTC	CASSPGTSGGHEQYF
NA	few	TRBV29-1	TRBJ2-7	TGCAGCGTTGATGTTCCGGAATCTGACGAGCAGTACTTC	CSVDVPESDEQYF
NA	NA	TRBV7-8	TRBJ2-1	TGTGCCAGCAGCAAAGGACTGTCCTACAATGAGCAGTTCTTC	CASSKGLSYNEQFF
TRBD2	NA	TRBV29-1	TRBJ2-1	TGCAGCGTTGGAGGGGGACTAGCGGGAGTGTACAATGAGCAGTTCTTC	CSVGGGLAGVYNEQFF
NA	NA	TRBV7-8	TRBJ2-7	TGTGCCAGCAGCTTAGCATCCGGGGCCTACAATGAGCAGTACTTC	CASSLASGAYNEQYF
NA	NA	TRBV4-1	TRBJ1-5	TGCGCCAGCAGCCAAGACTCTCCGGTTTATCAGCCCCAGCATTTT	CASSQDSPVYQPQHF
NA	NA	TRBV6-2/TRBV6-3	TRBJ1-4	TGTGCCAGCAGGACCGAAGAAAAACTGTTTTTT	CASRTEEKLFF
NA	NA	TRBV7-6	TRBJ2-2	TGTGCCAGCAGCCAGAAGGGGGTGTGGGCCGGGGAGCTGTTTTTT	CASSQKGVWAGELFF
NA	few	TRBV4-1	TRBJ2-7	TGCGCCAGCAGCCCTCCAGGGCACGGAGACGAGCAGTACTTC	CASSPPGHGDEQYF
NA	once	TRBV20-1	TRBJ1-4	TGCAGTGTATATTTTCCGATGGCAAGAAAACTGTTTTTT	CSVYFPMARKLFF
NA	NA	TRBV7-2	TRBJ2-3	TGTGCCAGCAGCTTTGACGAGACAGATACGCAGTATTTT	CASSFDETDTQYF
NA	few	TRBV5-1	TRBJ1-1	TGCGCCAGCAGAGGGGTAGTGAACACTGAAGCTTTCTTT	CASRGVVNTEAFF
NA	few	TRBV7-2	TRBJ2-5	TGTGCCAGCAGCTTTGTTCTAGAAGAGACCCAGTACTTC	CASSFVLEETQYF
NA	NA	TRBV7-9	TRBJ2-1	TGTGCCAGCAGCTTTATTGAGCAGTTCTTC	CASSFIEQFF
TRBD1	once	TRBV4-1	TRBJ1-1	TGCGCCAGCAGCCAAGCTGCGGGACAGGGCATGAACACTGAAGCTTTCTTT	CASSQAAGQGMNTEAFF
TRBD1	NA	TRBV11-2	TRBJ1-1	TGTGCCAGCAGCTGGGGACAGGGTGGGTTGATGAACACTGAAGCTTTCTTT	CASSWGQGGLMNTEAFF
NA	NA	TRBV9	TRBJ1-2	TGTGCCAGCAGCGTAGCTAATGGGTTTGGCTACACCTTC	CASSVANGFGYTF
TRBD1	NA	TRBV20-1	TRBJ2-7	TGCAGTGCTAGAGATCGCGACAGGGGTGGCTACGAGCAGTACTTC	CSARDRDRGGYEQYF